The 11 T cell receptor beta chains listed next were all sequenced from one sample in a study of spatial heterogeneity in lung cancer. Each CDR3 protein is one row after TCRdb ran MiXCR on the 5' RACE reads. The sample includes roughly 80,000 distinct CDR3 sequences, 7.5% to 9.5% of them seen just once. Sample time point: sample taken at primary tumor resection. Specimen: PBMCs, collected at surgery. The receptors come from a male donor with early-stage non-small cell lung cancer.

This clonotype occurred many times. V usage is TRBV11-2 and J usage is TRBJ2-2; the match to TRBD1 covers 7 bases. The CDR3 runs 17 residues. The J segment lost 2 bases and the V segment lost 4 bases, leaving 10 bases of the junction unmatched. CDR1 and CDR2 (germline): SGHAT, FQNNGV. CDR3 region: CASSSGPGDRNTGELFF. CDR3 DNA: TGTGCCAGCAGCTCCGGCCCCGGGGACAGAAACACCGGGGAGCTGTTTTTT. Filled out from reference TRBV11-2 and TRBJ2-2, the complete variable domain reads EAGVAQSPRYKIIEKRQSVAFWCNPISGHATLYWYQQILGQGPKLLIQFQNNGVVDDSQLPKDRFSAERLKGVDSTLKIQPAKLEDSAVYLCASSSGPGDRNTGELFFGEGSRLTVL.

This clonotype turned up a few times. The chain is built from TRBV3-1 and TRBJ2-1; 7 bases are shared with TRBD2. The germline CDR1 and CDR2 sequences are LGHDT and YNNKEL (reference sequence). Unmatched junction bases numbered 16, after V lost 11 bases and J lost 0 bases. The CDR3 is made up of 17 amino acids. Here the CDR3 reads CAALPSGKGSSYNEQFF. CDR3 sequence (DNA): TGTGCCGCATTACCGAGCGGGAAGGGAAGCTCCTACAATGAGCAGTTCTTC.

The chain carries TRBV5-1 and TRBJ2-3; the match to TRBD2 covers 15 bases. The V segment lost 3 bases and the J segment 12 bases; nucleotides outside the gene matches: 8. The CDR3 totals 15 residues. Germline assignment: CDR1 SGHRS and CDR2 YFSETQ. The DNA for the CDR3 is TGCGCCAGCAGCTCCGGACTAGCGGGAGGGGAGTCACAGTATTTT. This gives the protein CASSSGLAGGESQYF. Looking up the rest from reference TRBV5-1 and TRBJ2-3 gives the full variable domain: KAGVTQTPRYLIKTRGQQVTLSCSPISGHRSVSWYQQTPGQGLQFLFEYFSETQRNKGNFPGRFSGRQFSNSRSEMNVSTLELGDSALYLCASSSGLAGGESQYFGPGTRLTVL.

The sample holds a few counts of this clonotype. The chain carries TRBV2 and TRBJ2-7; the match to TRBD1 covers 7 bases. The CDR3 is 12 amino acids. Germline loops: CDR1 SNHLY, CDR2 FYNNEI. V dropped 6 bases and J dropped 1; count of bases not matched to a gene: 0. The CDR3 loop reads CASRQGSYEQYF. The CDR3 nucleotides read TGTGCCAGCAGACAGGGGTCCTACGAGCAGTACTTC.

This clonotype has a count of ten or more. The V gene is TRBV18, the J gene TRBJ2-3; unclear D gene. The CDR3 runs 12 residues. V was clipped by 3 bases and J by 4 bases, with 5 bases between them. CDR1 is KGHSH and CDR2 is LQKENI in the germline V gene. The CDR3 DNA reads TGTGCCAGCTCACCTTCGGCAGATACGCAGTATTTT. This sequence encodes CASSPSADTQYF.

The J gene is TRBJ1-1, the V gene TRBV14, with no clear D. Germline-derived CDR1 and CDR2 are SGHDN and FVKESK. The CDR3 is made up of 11 amino acids. V was cut by 11 bases and J by 1 base, with 8 bases left in between. As DNA, the CDR3 is TGTGCCCCGAGGGCGAACACTGAAGCTTTCTTT. Translating it yields CAPRANTEAFF.

The chain is built from TRBV27 and TRBJ2-7, with a tentative D call TRBD1 (6 bases). Germline CDR1 reads MNHEY; CDR2 reads SMNVEV (reference sequence). V lost 2 bases, J lost 6 bases, and 17 bases lay in between. The CDR3 covers 15 residues. The CDR3, as DNA: TGTGCCAGCAGTTTAGCCTCCGGGACATCCGGCGAGCAGTACTTC. This gives the protein CASSLASGTSGEQYF.

This clonotype turned up a few times. This chain uses TRBV2 with TRBJ1-6, with a tentative D call TRBD1 (5 bases). The CDR3 is made up of 13 amino acids. Trimming removed 11 bases from V and 9 bases from J, with 17 bases in between. Per the germline V gene, CDR1 is SNHLY and CDR2 is FYNNEI. Here the CDR3 reads CARSRGPGSPLHF. As DNA, the CDR3 is TGTGCCCGGAGTCGGGGCCCCGGTTCACCCCTCCACTTT.

This clonotype was counted ten times or more. The chain has TRBV7-9 and TRBJ2-2, with 9 nucleotides matching TRBD1. CDR1 is SEHNR and CDR2 is FQNEAQ in the germline V gene (reference sequence). V was clipped by 3 bases and J by 6 bases; unmatched bases: 11. The CDR3 spans 17 residues. CDR3 protein: CASSFSEGTGFSGELFF. The CDR3 DNA reads TGTGCCAGCAGCTTCTCAGAGGGGACAGGGTTCTCCGGGGAGCTGTTTTTT.

This clonotype was detected many times. The V gene is TRBV11-2, the J gene TRBJ2-7; D not certain. Germline lookup yields CDR1 SGHAT and CDR2 FQNNGV. Trimming took off 0 bases at V and 3 bases at J, with 12 bases between the two ends. The CDR3 has 15 amino acids. The CDR3 is CASSLDVQGRYEQYF. The CDR3, as DNA: TGTGCCAGCAGCTTAGATGTTCAAGGGCGCTACGAGCAGTACTTC.

This clonotype was observed a handful of times. This rearrangement joins TRBV27 to TRBJ1-1; D is unresolved. Trimming shortened V by 4 bases and J by 2 bases, and 8 bases separated the two germline ends. The germline CDR1 and CDR2 sequences are MNHEY and SMNVEV (reference sequence). The CDR3 length is 13 residues. The CDR3 region is CASSYLGNTEAFF. CDR3 bases: TGTGCCAGCAGTTACCTAGGTAACACTGAAGCTTTCTTT.